This T cell receptor (beta chain) was obtained from a study of blood T cell repertoires in COVID-19. Sequencing was performed with immunoSEQ multiplex PCR; in TCRdb, only in-frame clones are kept and a portion is missing. The sample carries some 150,000 clones, about 87% recorded once. Looked up from germline, CDR1 is LGHDT and CDR2 is YNNKEL (reference sequence). The CDR3 has 16 residues. Trimming took 0 bases from V and 7 from J; bases not matched to a gene: 7. This receptor was taken from a woman in her fifties or sixties with active or convalescent COVID-19. The chain carries TRBV3-1 (or the pseudogene TRBV3-2) and TRBJ2-1; 9 positions match TRBD2. Sequenced: peripheral blood. The CDR3, as DNA: TGTGCCAGCAGCCAAGATCCGAGCGGGGGGCGTAATGAGCAGTTCTTC. Amino acid sequence: CASSQDPSGGRNEQFF.